This note documents a single TCR beta chain sequence. This specimen comes from a study of T cell responses to AZD1222 COVID-19 vaccine. The germline V gene encodes CDR1 LNHDA and CDR2 SQIVND (reference sequence). The CDR3 totals 13 residues. Trimming shortened V by 4 bases and J by 4 bases, and 10 bases separated the two germline ends. This table comes from immunoSEQ multiplex PCR, and its TCRdb copy is limited to in-frame clones, with some not included. The table lists about 97,000 clones, roughly nine tenths of them singletons. The chain is built from TRBV19 and TRBJ1-1; tentative D call: TRBD1 (5 bases). This TCR was recovered from an adult in good health. Sequencing used peripheral blood, obtained on day 0 of AZD1222 vaccination. CDR3 amino acids: CASSKGPATEAFF. The CDR3 nucleotides are TGTGCCAGTAGTAAGGGGCCAGCCACTGAAGCTTTCTTT.